This T cell receptor beta chain was sequenced for a study of T cell responses to AZD1222 COVID-19 vaccine. Points from the study as a whole: The reported proportion of spike-specific TCRs targeting unmutated variant regions was nearly half. CD4 TCRs covered the whole spike, strongest at regions 160-218 and 743-854. An increase in Spike-specific TCR breadth and depth was observed after two AZD1222 doses.

Germline trimming cut 4 bases from V and 11 bases from J; bases unmatched to any gene: 11. The CDR3 is 14 residues long. CDR1 is SGDLS, CDR2 YYNGEE, per germline. Details on this clone: Antigen: not known.

The method was immunoSEQ multiplex PCR; TCRdb's version includes in-frame clones alone and lacks a portion of them. The sample shows approximately 140,000 clones, about 92% of them seen only once. The input for sequencing was peripheral blood, taken on day 0 of AZD1222 vaccination. This clonotype originated in an adult in good health. The V call is TRBV9, the J call TRBJ1-3; 8 bases map to TRBD1. In nucleotides, the CDR3 is TGTGCCAGCAGCACCGTGGACAGGGCAGGCGCCATATATTTT. Translated: CASSTVDRAGAIYF. Full variable domain (outside the CDR3, taken from reference TRBV9 and TRBJ1-3): DSGVTQTPKHLITATGQRVTLRCSPRSGDLSVYWYQQSLDQGLQFLIQYYNGEERAKGNILERFSAQQFPDLHSELNLSSLELGDSALYFCASSTVDRAGAIYFGEGSWLTVV.